The subject of this entry is one TCR beta chain. Original processing methods: Quantification of nucleated cells was approximated via reference gene primer amplification. Clones were sequenced by immunoSEQ multiplex PCR, and TCRdb holds only the in-frame ones, with some missing. V, J and clone size are taken as reported in that table, and D and trimming were inferred from the DNA itself. The sample has some 21,000 clones; 84% are singletons. This specimen comes from a study of blood T cell repertoires in COVID-19. At the level of the study: COVID-19 samples collected from the United States, Italy and Spain covered acute and convalescent phases. Sample material is recorded as cDNA or gDNA derived from T cells, B-cell-depleted T cells, or PBMCs.

Sequenced sample: peripheral blood. This sequence originates from a man between 35 and 55 years old with acute or convalescent COVID-19.

The CDR3 here is CASRQSLQGADTQYF. CDR3 in DNA: TGTGCCAGCAGACAATCTTTACAGGGGGCAGATACGCAGTATTTT. The J gene is TRBJ2-3, the V gene TRBV7-6; TRBD1 agrees at 8 bases. V gave up 6 bases and J gave up 4 bases; unmatched junction bases: 9. The CDR3 contains 15 residues. Germline V gene sequence: CDR1 SGHVS, CDR2 FNYEAQ. The full variable domain, rest sourced from reference TRBV7-6 and TRBJ2-3, is GAGVSQSPRYKVTKRGQDVALRCDPISGHVSLYWYRQALGQGPEFLTYFNYEAQQDKSGLPNDRFSAERPEGSISTLTIQRTEQRDSAMYRCASRQSLQGADTQYFGPGTRLTVL.